A single count supports the clone carrying this T cell receptor (beta chain). As yet, its antigen is unknown. The CDR3 has 17 amino acids. Germline V gene sequence: CDR1 LNHDA, CDR2 SQIVND (reference sequence). Unmatched junction bases numbered 11, after V lost 3 bases and J lost 4 bases. Controls had myeloablative marrow grafts with methotrexate and calcineurin inhibitor, sampled at 1 year. The protocol was immunoSEQ multiplex PCR, while the TCRdb copy is restricted to in-frame clones and leaves out a portion. The sample shows 3,500 to 5,500 clones, about 80% of them seen only once. This sample is drawn from a study of T cells after posttransplantation cyclophosphamide. Points from the study as a whole: Later blood repertoires were often dominated by clones from the donor CD8+ memory compartment.

This TCR derives from a male patient aged 35-50 years who received an allogeneic stem cell transplant from an unrelated donor, was CMV-positive, and had chronic GVHD only. Among the T cells, some may be from the graft donor. Sequencing was performed on PBMCs, taken after an allogeneic stem cell transplant with a calcineurin inhibitor and methotrexate. V usage is TRBV19 and J usage is TRBJ2-7, with TRBD2 identical over 11 bases. CDR3 region: CASSMRPSGRRRYEQYF. CDR3 in DNA: TGTGCCAGTAGTATGAGGCCTAGCGGGAGGCGAAGATACGAGCAGTACTTC. Full variable domain (remainder filled in from reference TRBV19 and TRBJ2-7): DGGITQSPKYLFRKEGQNVTLSCEQNLNHDAMYWYRQDPGQGLRLIYYSQIVNDFQKGDIAEGYSVSREKKESFPLTVTSAQKNPTAFYLCASSMRPSGRRRYEQYFGPGTRLTVT.